The entry that follows covers one T cell receptor (beta chain) sequence. This clone was observed a handful of times. The antigen it recognizes is unknown. Qualities for individual bases were not recorded, and no much larger clone is one base off. TCR beta CDR3 regions were amplified from genomic DNA with the immunoSEQ v3 hsTCRB kit using bias-controlled multiplex PCR. TCR libraries were sequenced on an Illumina NextSeq 500 to roughly 2 million read pairs for survey level or about 5-6 million for deep level. The original pipeline was this. Clonality was reported by immunoSEQ Analyzer software, which also assigned V, D and J genes and filtered out non-productive sequences. Repertoires were compared by productive Simpson clonality and by the Morisita overlap index of productive TRB rearrangements between infused TIL and blood. For each clone in blood, the absolute clonotype count was estimated by multiplying the lymphocyte count by the CD3+ fraction and by the clone's productive frequency. Drawn from immuneACCESS, this table holds only the in-frame rearrangements with V and J called that TCRdb kept. Clones are partly lost; checked studies trace under half to an unresolved V gene and leave the rest unexplained. Clone size and V and J calls were adopted from that table, with D and trimming inferred from the DNA. The sample table shows approximately 47,000 clones, and about 86% are seen once. Around 5% of the sample rests with the top ten.

The intended sense of this specimen's time point label: pre-treatment sample, taken before nivolumab and TIL therapy. Between late 2017 and early 2020, a dual-center phase I trial enrolled adults who had stage 4 NSCLC. The samples were drawn from an open-label, single-arm phase I trial testing tumor-infiltrating lymphocyte therapy combined with nivolumab in advanced non-small cell lung cancer. Blood mononuclear cells from EDTA tubes were separated on a Ficoll gradient and snap-frozen as pellets, and DNA was extracted from the cells using a Qiagen mini-prep kit. The sample comes from a study of TIL therapy for anti-PD-1-resistant metastatic lung cancer (dated by TCRdb to the early 2020s). For context, the study as a whole: Before any PD-1/PD-L1 blockade was given, tumors were harvested, nivolumab was then administered, and patients who progressed went on to receive lymphodepletion, an infusion of expanded TIL, and IL-2. Enrolled patients had a median age of about 50 years (range 38-75) and a median tumor PD-L1 proportion score of roughly 6%. The cohort was composed predominantly of lung adenocarcinoma, with a few EGFR-mutant and two ALK-rearranged tumors included, and half of patients were identified as current or former smokers. A median non-synonymous tumor mutation burden of 1.5 mutations per megabase was determined across the cohort by whole-exome sequencing. T cell receptor beta sequencing of tumor and peripheral blood was used to follow clonotypes across the tumor, the expanded TIL product and serial blood samples.

Broad study findings and their caveats: The study protocol defined all tumor marker inferences as exploratory. The baseline peripheral repertoire was partially replaced by infused TIL clonotypes, which then decayed over months, and persistence showed no apparent association with response. The cohort was highly selected, including more treatment-naive, never-smoker and oncogene-addicted patients than is typical, which limits generalizability.

Per the germline V gene (reference sequence), LGHDT is the CDR1 and YNNKEL is the CDR2. Measured from the cysteine to the phenylalanine, the CDR3 is 14 residues long. Only the CDR3 DNA is retained, 42 bases long and in frame from the first base. V is cut by 0 bases and J by 1 base, and the space between the germline ends is 6 bases. The rearrangement joined TRBV3-1 (or the pseudogene TRBV3-2) to TRBJ1-1, with an unclear D gene assignment. The material sequenced was blood, taken at baseline. The TCR was taken from a person between 25 and 80 years old with non-small cell lung cancer. This receptor has the CDR3 CASSQEGGNTEAFF. The DNA sequence is TGTGCCAGCAGCCAAGAGGGAGGGAACACTGAAGCTTTCTTT.